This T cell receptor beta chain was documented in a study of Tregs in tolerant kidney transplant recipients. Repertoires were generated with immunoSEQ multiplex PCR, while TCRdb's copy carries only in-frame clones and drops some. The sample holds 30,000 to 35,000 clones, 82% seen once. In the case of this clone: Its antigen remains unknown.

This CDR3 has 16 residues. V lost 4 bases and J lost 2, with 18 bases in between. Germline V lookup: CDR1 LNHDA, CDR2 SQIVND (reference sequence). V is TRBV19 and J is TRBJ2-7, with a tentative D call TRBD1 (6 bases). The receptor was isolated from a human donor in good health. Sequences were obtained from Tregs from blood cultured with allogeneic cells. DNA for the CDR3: TGTGCCAGTAGTAAGGACCCGGGTCAGGGGACCTACGAGCAGTACTTC. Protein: CASSKDPGQGTYEQYF.